This entry concerns a single T cell receptor (beta chain). Original analysis: Amplification from reference gene primers served as the basis for estimated nucleated cell counts. Libraries were prepared by immunoSEQ multiplex PCR; TCRdb keeps only in-frame clonotypes and omits some of them. V and J calls and clone size are those listed in that table; D and trimming were worked out from the DNA. The sample includes fewer than 45,000 clones, around nine tenths of them seen just once. This sample was included in a study of blood T cell repertoires in COVID-19. About the research overall: Acute and convalescent COVID-19 samples came from the United States, Italy and Spain. Sources were T cells, B-cell-depleted T cells, or PBMCs; the material itself was cDNA or gDNA.

This CDR3 region has 16 residues. CDR1 is SGHRS and CDR2 is YFSETQ in the germline V gene. V was pared by 0 bases and J by 4 bases, with 8 bases of the junction left unmatched. J is TRBJ2-5 and V is TRBV5-1; the match to TRBD2 covers 8 bases. Sequencing input: peripheral blood. The TCR was taken from a human donor in a cohort sampled during active COVID-19. CDR3 DNA sequence: TGCGCCAGCAGCTTGGCGGGGGGGGTAAAGAGAGAGACCCAGTACTTC. It encodes CASSLAGGVKRETQYF.